This T cell receptor beta chain derives from a study of regulatory T cells in long-lasting Graves disease. Study in general: Antithyroid drug intake by newly diagnosed Graves' patients had lasted under 3 months.

Germline CDR1 SGHTA, CDR2 FQGNSA. CDR3 length: 14 residues. Noted time point: newly diagnosed GD, antithyroid drugs for less than 3 months. The TCR library was prepared using RNA isolated from PBMCs. American Thyroid Association guidelines served as the basis for diagnosing Graves' disease. Building of the TCR beta libraries involved iRepertoire HTBI primers and Arm-PCR of CDR3 regions. Via MiXCR, TCRdb re-called the multiplex PCR reads, giving one row per CDR3 protein. This repertoire shows about 400,000 distinct CDR3 sequences, about 15% found once; its top ten account for over 7.5%. With respect to this clonotype: Mismatch with germline at one junction end may stem from a read error.

This same sample was also part of a study on T cells in Graves' hyperthyroidism and ophthalmopathy. That source notes: Newly diagnosed patients aged 18 to 65 had hyperthyroidism of under 2 months' duration. Most expanded thyroid clonotypes above 0.001 recurred in blood.

The starting material was peripheral blood mononuclear cells (PBMCs), obtained at new diagnosis, from a patient treated with antithyroid drugs. This clonotype originated in a woman aged 40-49 years with Graves disease. The chain has TRBV7-2 and TRBJ2-1; no clear D. This chain's CDR3 is CASSLKDLYSEQFF. DNA of the CDR3: TGTGCCAGCAGCTTAAAGGACCTCTACAGTGAGCAGTTCTTC.